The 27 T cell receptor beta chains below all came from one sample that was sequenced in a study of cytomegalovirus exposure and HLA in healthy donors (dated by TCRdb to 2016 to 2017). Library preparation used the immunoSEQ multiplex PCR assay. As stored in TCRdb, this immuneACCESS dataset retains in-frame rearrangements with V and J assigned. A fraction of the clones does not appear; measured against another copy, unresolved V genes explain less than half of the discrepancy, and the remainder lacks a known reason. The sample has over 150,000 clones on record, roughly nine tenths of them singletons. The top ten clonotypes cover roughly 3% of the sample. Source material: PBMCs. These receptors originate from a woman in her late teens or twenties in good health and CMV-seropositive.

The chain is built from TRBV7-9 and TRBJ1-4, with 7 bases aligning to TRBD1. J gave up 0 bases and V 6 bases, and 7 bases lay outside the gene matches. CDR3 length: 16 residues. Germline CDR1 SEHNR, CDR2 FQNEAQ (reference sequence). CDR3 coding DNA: TGTGCCAGCAGTTCGGGACAGCTTGCAACTAATGAAAAACTGTTTTTT. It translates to CASSSGQLATNEKLFF.

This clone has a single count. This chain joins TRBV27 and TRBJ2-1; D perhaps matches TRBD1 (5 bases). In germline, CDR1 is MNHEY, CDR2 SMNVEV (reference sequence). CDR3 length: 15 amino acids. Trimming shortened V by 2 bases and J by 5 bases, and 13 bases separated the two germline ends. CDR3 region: CASSLIGPGHNEQFF. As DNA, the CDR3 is TGTGCCAGCAGTTTAATTGGGCCAGGGCACAATGAGCAGTTCTTC.

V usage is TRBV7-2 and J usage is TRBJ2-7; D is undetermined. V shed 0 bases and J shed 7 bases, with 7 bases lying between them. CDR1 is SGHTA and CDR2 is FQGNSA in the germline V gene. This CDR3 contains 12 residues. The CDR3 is CASSLALREQYF. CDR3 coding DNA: TGTGCCAGCAGCTTAGCGCTGAGGGAGCAGTACTTC.

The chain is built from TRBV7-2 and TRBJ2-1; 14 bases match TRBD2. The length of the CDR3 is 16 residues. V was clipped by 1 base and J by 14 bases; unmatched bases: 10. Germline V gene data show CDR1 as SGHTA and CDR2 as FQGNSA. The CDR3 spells CASSLEGTSGRFSEFF. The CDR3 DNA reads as TGTGCCAGCAGCTTAGAAGGGACTAGCGGGAGATTTAGTGAGTTCTTC.

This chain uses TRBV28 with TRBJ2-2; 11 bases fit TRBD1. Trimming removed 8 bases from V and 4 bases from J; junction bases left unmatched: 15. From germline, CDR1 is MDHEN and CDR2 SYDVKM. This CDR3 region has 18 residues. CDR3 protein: CASPRTGGEWAITGELFF. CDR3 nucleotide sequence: TGTGCCAGCCCTAGGACAGGGGGCGAATGGGCCATCACCGGGGAGCTGTTTTTT.

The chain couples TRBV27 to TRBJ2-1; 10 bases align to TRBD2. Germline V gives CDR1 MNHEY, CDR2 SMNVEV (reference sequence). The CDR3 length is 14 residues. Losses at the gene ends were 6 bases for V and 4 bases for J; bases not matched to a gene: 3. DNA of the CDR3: TGTGCCAGCAGGGGACTAGCGAGTTACAATGAGCAGTTCTTC. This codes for CASRGLASYNEQFF.

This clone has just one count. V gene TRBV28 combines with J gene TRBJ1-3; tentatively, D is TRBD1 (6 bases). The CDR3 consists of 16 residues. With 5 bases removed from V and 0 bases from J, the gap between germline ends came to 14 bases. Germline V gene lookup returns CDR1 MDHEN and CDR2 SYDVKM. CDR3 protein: CASSPADRFSGNTIYF. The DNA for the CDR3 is TGTGCCAGCAGTCCCGCAGACAGGTTCTCTGGAAACACCATATATTTT.

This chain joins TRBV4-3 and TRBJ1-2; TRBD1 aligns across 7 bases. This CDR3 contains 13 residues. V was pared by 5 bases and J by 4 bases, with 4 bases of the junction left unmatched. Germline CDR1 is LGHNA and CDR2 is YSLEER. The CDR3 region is CASSLDRLYGYTF. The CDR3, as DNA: TGCGCCAGCAGCTTGGACAGGCTCTATGGCTACACCTTC.

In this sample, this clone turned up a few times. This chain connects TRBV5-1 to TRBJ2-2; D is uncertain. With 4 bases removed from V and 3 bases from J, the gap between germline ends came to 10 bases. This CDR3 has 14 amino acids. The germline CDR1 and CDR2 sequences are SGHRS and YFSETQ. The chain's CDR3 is CASSPTLDTGELFF. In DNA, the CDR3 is TGCGCCAGCAGCCCAACATTGGACACCGGGGAGCTGTTTTTT.

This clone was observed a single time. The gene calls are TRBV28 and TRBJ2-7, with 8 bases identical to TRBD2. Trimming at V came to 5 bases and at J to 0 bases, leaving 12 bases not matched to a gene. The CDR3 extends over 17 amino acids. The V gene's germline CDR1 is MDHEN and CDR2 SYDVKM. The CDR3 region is CASSPLGLAVSSYEQYF. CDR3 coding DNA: TGTGCCAGCAGTCCACTAGGACTAGCTGTAAGCTCCTACGAGCAGTACTTC.

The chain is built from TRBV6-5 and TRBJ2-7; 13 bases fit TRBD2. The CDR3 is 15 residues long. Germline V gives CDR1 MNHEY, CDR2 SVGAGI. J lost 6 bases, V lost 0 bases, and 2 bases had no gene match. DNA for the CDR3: TGTGCCAGCAGTTACTCGGGACTAGCGGGAAGCGAGCAGTACTTC. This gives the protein CASSYSGLAGSEQYF.

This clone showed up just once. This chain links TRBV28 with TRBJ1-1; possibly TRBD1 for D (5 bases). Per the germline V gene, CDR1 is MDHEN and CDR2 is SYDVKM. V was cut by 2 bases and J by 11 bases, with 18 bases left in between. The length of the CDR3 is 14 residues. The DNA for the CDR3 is TGTGCCAGCAGTTTACGAGGGACTTTGATGGTGGCTTTCTTT. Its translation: CASSLRGTLMVAFF.

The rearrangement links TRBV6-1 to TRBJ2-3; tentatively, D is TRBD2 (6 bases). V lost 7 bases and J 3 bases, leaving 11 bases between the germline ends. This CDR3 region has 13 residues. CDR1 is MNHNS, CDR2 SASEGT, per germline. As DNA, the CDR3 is TGTGCCAGCAAAAGCGGGTCGACAGATACGCAGTATTTT. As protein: CASKSGSTDTQYF.

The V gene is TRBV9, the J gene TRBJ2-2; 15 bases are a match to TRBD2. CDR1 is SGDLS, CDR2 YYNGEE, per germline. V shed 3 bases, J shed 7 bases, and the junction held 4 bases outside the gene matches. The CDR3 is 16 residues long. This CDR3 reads CASSGTSGGAVGELFF. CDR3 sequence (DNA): TGTGCCAGCAGCGGGACTAGCGGGGGGGCCGTCGGGGAGCTGTTTTTT.

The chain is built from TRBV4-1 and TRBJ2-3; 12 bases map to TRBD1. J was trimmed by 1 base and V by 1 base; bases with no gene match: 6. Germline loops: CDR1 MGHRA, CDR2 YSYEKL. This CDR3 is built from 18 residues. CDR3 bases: TGCGCCAGCAGCCAAGTCTCGGGACAGGGGGCGGGCACAGATACGCAGTATTTT. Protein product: CASSQVSGQGAGTDTQYF.

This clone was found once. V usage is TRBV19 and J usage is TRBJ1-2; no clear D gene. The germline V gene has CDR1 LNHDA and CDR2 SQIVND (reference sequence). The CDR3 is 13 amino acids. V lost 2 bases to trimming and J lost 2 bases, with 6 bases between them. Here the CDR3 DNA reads TGTGCCAGTAGTATACGGGTAAACTATGGCTACACCTTC. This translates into CASSIRVNYGYTF. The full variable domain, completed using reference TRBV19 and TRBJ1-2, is DGGITQSPKYLFRKEGQNVTLSCEQNLNHDAMYWYRQDPGQGLRLIYYSQIVNDFQKGDIAEGYSVSREKKESFPLTVTSAQKNPTAFYLCASSIRVNYGYTFGSGTRLTVV.

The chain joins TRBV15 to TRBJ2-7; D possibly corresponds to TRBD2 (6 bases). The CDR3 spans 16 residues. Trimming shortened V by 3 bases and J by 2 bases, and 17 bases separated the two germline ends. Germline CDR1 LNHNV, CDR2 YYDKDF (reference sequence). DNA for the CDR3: TGTGCCACCAGCAGTCCCTCCCGGGACTCAACCTACGAGCAGTACTTC. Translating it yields CATSSPSRDSTYEQYF. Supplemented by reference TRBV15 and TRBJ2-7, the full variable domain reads DAMVIQNPRYQVTQFGKPVTLSCSQTLNHNVMYWYQQKSSQAPKLLFHYYDKDFNNEADTPDNFQSRRPNTSFCFLDIRSPGLGDTAMYLCATSSPSRDSTYEQYFGPGTRLTVT.

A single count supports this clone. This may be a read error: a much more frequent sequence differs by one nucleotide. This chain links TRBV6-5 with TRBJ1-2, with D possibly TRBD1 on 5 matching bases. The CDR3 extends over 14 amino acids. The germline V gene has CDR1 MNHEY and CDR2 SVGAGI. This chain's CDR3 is CASTPGQCNYGHTF. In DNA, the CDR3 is TGTGCCAGCACCCCAGGGCAATGTAACTATGGCCACACCTTC.

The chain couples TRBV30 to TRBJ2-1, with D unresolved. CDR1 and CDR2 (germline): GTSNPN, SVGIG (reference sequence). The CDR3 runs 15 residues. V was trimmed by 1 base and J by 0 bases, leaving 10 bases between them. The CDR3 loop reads CAWSAPKSSYNEQFF. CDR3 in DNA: TGTGCCTGGAGTGCCCCTAAGAGCTCCTACAATGAGCAGTTCTTC.

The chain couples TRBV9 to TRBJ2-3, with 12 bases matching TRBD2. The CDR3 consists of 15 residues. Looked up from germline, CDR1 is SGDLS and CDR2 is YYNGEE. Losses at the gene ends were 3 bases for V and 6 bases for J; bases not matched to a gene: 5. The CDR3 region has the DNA TGTGCCAGCAGCGGACTAGCGGGAGCTATTGATACGCAGTATTTT. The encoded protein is CASSGLAGAIDTQYF.

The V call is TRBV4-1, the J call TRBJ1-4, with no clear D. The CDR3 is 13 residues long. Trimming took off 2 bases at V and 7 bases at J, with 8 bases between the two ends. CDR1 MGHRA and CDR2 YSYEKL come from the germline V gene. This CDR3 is CASSQLRGEKLFF. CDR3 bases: TGCGCCAGCAGCCAACTTCGGGGTGAAAAACTGTTTTTT.

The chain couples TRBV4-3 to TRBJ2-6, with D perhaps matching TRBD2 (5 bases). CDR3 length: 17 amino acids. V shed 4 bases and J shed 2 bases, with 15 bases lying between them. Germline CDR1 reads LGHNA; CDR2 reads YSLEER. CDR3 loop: CASSPSAGETGANVLTF. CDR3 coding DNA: TGCGCCAGCAGCCCCTCAGCTGGGGAGACTGGGGCCAACGTCCTGACTTTC.

CDR3 amino acids: CASSLGQSEKLFF. The CDR3, as DNA: TGTGCCAGCAGCTTGGGACAGAGTGAAAAACTGTTTTTT. The chain is built from TRBV5-5 and TRBJ1-4; D possibly corresponds to TRBD1 (5 bases). Germline-derived CDR1 and CDR2 are SGHKS and YYEKEE (reference sequence). V lost 0 bases, J lost 7 bases, and 7 bases lay in between. This CDR3 is built from 13 residues.

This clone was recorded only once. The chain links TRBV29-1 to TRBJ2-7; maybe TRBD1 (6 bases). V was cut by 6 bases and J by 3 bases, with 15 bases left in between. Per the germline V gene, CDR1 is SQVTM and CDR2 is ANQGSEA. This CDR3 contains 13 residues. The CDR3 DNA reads TGCAGCGTCCTGACAGGCTCCAACTACGAGCAGTACTTC. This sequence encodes CSVLTGSNYEQYF.

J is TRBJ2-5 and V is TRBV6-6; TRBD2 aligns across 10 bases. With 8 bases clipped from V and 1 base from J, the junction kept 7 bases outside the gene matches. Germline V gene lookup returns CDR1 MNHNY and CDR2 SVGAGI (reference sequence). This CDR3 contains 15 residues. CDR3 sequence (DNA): TGTGCCAGCGGAATGGGGACTAGCGTCCAAGAGACCCAGTACTTC. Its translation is CASGMGTSVQETQYF.

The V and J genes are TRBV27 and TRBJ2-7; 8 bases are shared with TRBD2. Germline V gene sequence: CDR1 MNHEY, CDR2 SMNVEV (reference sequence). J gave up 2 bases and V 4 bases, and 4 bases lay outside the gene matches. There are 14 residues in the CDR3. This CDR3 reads CASSYSGTPYEQYF. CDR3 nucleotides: TGTGCCAGCAGTTATAGCGGGACTCCCTACGAGCAGTACTTC.

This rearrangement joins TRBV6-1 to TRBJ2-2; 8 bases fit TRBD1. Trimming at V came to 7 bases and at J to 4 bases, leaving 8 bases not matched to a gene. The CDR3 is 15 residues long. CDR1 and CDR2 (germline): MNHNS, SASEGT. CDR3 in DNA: TGTGCCAGCAAAGTCCAGGGGGCGCGCACCGGGGAGCTGTTTTTT. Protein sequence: CASKVQGARTGELFF.